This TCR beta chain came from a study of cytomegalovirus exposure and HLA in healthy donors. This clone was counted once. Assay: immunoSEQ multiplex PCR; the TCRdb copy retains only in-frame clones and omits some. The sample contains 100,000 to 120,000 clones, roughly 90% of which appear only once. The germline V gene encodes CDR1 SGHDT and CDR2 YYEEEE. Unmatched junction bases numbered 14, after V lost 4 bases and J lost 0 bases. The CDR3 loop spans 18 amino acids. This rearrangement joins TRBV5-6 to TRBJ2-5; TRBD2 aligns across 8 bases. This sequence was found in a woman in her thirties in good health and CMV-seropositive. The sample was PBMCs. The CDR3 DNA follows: TGTGCCAGCAGCCCCCCCTCAAGTAGCGGGGAGTACCAAGAGACCCAGTACTTC. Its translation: CASSPPSSSGEYQETQYF.